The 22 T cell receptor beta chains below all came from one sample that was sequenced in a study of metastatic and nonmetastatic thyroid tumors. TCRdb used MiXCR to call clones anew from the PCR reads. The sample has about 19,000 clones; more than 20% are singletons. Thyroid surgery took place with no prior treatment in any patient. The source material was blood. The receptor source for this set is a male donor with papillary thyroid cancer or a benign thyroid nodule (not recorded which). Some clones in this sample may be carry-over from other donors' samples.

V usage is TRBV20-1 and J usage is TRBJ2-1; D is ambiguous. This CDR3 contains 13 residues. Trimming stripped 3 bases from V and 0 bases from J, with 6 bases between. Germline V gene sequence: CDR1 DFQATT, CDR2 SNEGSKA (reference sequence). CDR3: CSASDPSYNEQFF. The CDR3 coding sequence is TGCAGTGCTAGCGACCCCTCCTACAATGAGCAGTTCTTC.

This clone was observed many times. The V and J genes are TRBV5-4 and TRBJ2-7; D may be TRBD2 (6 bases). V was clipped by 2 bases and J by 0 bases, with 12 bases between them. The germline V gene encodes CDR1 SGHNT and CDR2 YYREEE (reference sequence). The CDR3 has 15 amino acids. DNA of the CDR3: TGTGCCAGCAGCTTACCGGGGGTCTCCTCCTACGAGCAGTACTTC. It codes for CASSLPGVSSYEQYF.

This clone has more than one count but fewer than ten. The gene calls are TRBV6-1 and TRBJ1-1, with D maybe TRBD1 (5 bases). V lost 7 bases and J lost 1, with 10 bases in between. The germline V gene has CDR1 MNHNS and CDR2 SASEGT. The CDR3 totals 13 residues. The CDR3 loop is CASKRGENTEAFF. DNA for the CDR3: TGTGCCAGCAAACGGGGGGAGAACACTGAAGCTTTCTTT.

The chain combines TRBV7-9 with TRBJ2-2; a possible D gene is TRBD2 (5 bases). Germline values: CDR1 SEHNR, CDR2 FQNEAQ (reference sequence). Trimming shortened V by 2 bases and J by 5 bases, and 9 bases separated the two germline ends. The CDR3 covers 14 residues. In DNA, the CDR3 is TGTGCCAGCAGCTTATCCGGGGTAACCGGGGAGCTGTTTTTT. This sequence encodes CASSLSGVTGELFF.

CDR3 nucleotide sequence: TGTGCCAGCAGTGAAGGGGAAGGGATGGACACTGAAGCTTTCTTT. Its protein is CASSEGEGMDTEAFF. The chain combines TRBV2 with TRBJ1-1, with D unclear. The CDR3 contains 15 residues. Germline CDR1 reads SNHLY; CDR2 reads FYNNEI. Trimming cost V 1 base and J 3 bases, with 12 bases left between them.

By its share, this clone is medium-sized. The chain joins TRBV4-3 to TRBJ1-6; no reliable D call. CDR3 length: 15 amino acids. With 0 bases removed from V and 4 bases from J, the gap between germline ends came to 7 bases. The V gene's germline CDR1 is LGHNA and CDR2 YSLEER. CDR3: CASSQEPPYNSPLHF. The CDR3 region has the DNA TGCGCCAGCAGCCAAGAACCACCATATAATTCACCCCTCCACTTT.

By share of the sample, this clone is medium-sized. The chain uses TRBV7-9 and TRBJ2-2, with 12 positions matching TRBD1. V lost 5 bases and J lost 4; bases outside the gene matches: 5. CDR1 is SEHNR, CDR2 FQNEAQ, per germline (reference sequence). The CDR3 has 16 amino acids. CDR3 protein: CASSKGQGAATGELFF. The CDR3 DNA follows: TGTGCCAGCAGCAAGGGACAGGGGGCTGCCACCGGGGAGCTGTTTTTT.

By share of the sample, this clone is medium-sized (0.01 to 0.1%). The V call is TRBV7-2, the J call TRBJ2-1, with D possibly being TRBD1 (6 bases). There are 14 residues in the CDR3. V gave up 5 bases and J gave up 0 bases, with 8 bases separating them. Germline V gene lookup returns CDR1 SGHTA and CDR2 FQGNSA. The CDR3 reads CASSPQGSYNEQFF. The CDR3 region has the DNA TGTGCCAGCAGCCCACAGGGCTCCTACAATGAGCAGTTCTTC.

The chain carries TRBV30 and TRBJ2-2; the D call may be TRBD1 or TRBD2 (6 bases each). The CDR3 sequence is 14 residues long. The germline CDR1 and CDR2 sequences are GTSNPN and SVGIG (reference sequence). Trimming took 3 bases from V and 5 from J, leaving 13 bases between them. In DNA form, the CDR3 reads TGTGCCTGGAGGTGGGGGGCGAGTACCGGGGAGCTGTTTTTT. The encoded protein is CAWRWGASTGELFF.

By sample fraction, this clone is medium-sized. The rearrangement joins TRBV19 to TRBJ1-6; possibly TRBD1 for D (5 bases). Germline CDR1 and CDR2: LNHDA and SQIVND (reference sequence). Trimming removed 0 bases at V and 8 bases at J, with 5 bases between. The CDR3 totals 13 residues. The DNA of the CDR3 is TGTGCCAGTAGTATAGACAGGGATTCACCCCTCCACTTT. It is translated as CASSIDRDSPLHF.

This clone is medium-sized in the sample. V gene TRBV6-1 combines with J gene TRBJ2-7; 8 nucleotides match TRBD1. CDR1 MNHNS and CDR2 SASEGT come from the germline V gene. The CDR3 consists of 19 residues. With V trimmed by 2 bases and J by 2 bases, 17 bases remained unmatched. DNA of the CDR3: TGTGCCAGCAGTGAATCAATTACGGGGTGGAGGACAGGGACCTACGAGCAGTACTTC. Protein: CASSESITGWRTGTYEQYF.

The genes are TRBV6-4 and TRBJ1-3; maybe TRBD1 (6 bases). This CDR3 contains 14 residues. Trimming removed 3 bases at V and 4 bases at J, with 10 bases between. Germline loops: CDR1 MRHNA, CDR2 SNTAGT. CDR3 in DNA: TGTGCCAGCAGTGAAACAGGGCCGGGAAACACCATATATTTT. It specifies CASSETGPGNTIYF.

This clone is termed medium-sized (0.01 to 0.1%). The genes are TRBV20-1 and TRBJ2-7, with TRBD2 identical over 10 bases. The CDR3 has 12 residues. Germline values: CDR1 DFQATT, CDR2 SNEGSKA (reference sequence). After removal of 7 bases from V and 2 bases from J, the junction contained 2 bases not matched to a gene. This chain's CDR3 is CSVTSGTYEQYF. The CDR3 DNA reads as TGCAGTGTTACTAGCGGGACCTACGAGCAGTACTTC.

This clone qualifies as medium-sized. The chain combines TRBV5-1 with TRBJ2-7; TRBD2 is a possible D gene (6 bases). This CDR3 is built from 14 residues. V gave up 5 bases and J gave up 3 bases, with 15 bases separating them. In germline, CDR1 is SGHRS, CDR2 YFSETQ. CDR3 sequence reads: CASRLGGVGYEQYF. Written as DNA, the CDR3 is TGCGCCAGCAGATTAGGCGGGGTGGGCTACGAGCAGTACTTC.

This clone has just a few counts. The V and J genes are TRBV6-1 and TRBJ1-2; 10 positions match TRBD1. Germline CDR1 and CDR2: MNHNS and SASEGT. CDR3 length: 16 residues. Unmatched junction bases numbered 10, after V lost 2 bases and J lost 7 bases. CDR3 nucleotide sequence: TGTGCCAGCAGTGAAACGGGACAGGGGACGCGGAGTGGCTACACCTTC. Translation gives CASSETGQGTRSGYTF.

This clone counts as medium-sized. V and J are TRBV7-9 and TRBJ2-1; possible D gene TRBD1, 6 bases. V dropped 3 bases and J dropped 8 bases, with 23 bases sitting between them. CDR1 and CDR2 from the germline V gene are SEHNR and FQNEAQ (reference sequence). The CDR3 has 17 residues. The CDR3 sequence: CASSFLRGQRFRDEQFF. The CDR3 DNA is TGTGCCAGCAGCTTCCTCAGGGGTCAGCGGTTTAGGGATGAGCAGTTCTTC.

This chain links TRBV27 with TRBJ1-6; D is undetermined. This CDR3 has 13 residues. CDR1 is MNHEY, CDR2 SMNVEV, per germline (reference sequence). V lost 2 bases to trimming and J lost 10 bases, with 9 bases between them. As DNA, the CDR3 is TGTGCCAGCAGTTTAGTCAGCAGGTCACCCCTCCACTTT. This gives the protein CASSLVSRSPLHF.

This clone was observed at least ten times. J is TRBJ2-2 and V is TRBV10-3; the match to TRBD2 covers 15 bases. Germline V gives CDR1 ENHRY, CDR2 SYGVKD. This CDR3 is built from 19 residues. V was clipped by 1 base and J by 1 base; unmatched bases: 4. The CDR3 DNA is TGTGCCATCAGTGAGTGGCCGGGACTAGCGGGGGGGAACACCGGGGAGCTGTTTTTT. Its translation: CAISEWPGLAGGNTGELFF.

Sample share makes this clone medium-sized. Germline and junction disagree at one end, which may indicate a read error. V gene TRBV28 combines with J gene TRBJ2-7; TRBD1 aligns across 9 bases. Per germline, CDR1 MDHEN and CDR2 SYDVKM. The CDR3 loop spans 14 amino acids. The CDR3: CASSSPPGQGLPRF. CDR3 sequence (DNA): TGTGCCAGCAGTTCCCCACCGGGACAGGGCCTCCCTAGGTTC.

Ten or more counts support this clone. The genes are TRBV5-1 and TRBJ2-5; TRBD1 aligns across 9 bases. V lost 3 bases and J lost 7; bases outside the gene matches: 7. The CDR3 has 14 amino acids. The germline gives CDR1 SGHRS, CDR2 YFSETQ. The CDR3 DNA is TGCGCCAGCAGCTCGGGACAGGACAGGGGGACCCAGTACTTC. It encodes CASSSGQDRGTQYF.

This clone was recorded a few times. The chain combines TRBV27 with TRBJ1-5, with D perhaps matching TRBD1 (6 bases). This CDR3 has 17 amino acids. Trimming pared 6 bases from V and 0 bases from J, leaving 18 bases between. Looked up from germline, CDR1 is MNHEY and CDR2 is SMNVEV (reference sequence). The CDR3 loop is CASRPDLTGHSNQPQHF. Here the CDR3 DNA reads TGTGCCAGCAGACCGGACCTGACAGGTCATAGCAATCAGCCCCAGCATTTT.

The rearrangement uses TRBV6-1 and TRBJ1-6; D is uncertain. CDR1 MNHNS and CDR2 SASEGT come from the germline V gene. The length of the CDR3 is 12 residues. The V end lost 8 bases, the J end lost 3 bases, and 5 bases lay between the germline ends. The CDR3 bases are TGTGCCAGCTACAGCTATAATTCACCCCTCCACTTT. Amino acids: CASYSYNSPLHF.